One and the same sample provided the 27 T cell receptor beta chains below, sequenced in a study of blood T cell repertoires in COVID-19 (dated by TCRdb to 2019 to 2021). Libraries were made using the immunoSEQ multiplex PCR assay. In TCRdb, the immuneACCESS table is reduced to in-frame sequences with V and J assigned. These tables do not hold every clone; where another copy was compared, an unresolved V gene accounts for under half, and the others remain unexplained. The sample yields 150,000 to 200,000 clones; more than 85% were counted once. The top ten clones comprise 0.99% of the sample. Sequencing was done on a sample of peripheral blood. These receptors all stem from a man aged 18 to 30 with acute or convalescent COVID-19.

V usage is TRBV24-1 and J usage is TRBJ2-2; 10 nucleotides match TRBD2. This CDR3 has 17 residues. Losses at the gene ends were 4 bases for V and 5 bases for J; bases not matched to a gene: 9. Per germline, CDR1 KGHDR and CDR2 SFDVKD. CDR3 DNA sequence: TGTGCCACCAGTGACCTCGGGACTAGCGATGTGACCGGGGAGCTGTTTTTT. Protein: CATSDLGTSDVTGELFF.

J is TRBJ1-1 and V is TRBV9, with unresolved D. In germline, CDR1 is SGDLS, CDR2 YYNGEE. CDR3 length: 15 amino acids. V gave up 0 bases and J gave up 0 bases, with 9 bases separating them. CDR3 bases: TGTGCCAGCAGCGTAGCTTCGGGTTTGAACACTGAAGCTTTCTTT. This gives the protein CASSVASGLNTEAFF.

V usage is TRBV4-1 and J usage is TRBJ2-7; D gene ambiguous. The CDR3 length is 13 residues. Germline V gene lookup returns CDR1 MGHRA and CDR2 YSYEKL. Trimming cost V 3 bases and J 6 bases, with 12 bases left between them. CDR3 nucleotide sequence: TGCGCCAGCAGCCAGGTCCGCCCGGGCGAGCAGTACTTC. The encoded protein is CASSQVRPGEQYF.

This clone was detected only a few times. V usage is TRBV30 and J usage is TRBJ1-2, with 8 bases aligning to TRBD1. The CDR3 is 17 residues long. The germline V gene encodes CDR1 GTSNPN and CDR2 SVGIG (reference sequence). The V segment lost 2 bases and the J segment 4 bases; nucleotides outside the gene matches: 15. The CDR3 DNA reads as TGTGCCTGGAGTTCTAGGGGCTTGGCAGGGGGCGTCTATGGCTACACCTTC. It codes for CAWSSRGLAGGVYGYTF.

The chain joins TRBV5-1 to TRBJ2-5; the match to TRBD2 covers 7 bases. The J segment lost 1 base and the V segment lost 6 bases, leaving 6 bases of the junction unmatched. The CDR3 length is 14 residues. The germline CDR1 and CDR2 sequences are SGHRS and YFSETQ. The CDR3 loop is CASKVTSTQETQYF. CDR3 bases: TGCGCCAGCAAGGTGACTAGCACCCAAGAGACCCAGTACTTC. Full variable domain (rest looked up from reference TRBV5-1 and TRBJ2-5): KAGVTQTPRYLIKTRGQQVTLSCSPISGHRSVSWYQQTPGQGLQFLFEYFSETQRNKGNFPGRFSGRQFSNSRSEMNVSTLELGDSALYLCASKVTSTQETQYFGPGTRLLVL.

The CDR3, as DNA: TGTGCCAGCAGTTCCCCGGGACTAACGGGGGCCAACGTCCTGACTTTC. Protein sequence: CASSSPGLTGANVLTF. This chain joins TRBV28 and TRBJ2-6; 7 bases agree with TRBD2. The CDR3 is 16 amino acids. Germline trimming cut 4 bases from V and 4 bases from J; bases unmatched to any gene: 7. CDR1 and CDR2 (germline): MDHEN, SYDVKM.

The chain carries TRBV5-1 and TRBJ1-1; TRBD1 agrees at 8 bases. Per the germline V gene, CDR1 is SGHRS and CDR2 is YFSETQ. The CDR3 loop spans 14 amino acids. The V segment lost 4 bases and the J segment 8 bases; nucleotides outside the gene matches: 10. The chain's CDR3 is CASSTGQATGEAFF. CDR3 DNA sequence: TGCGCCAGCAGCACGGGACAGGCCACCGGAGAAGCTTTCTTT.

The CDR3 nucleotides are TGCGCCAGCAGCCAAGTTCCAGGGGCGGAAGATACGCAGTATTTT. Amino acids: CASSQVPGAEDTQYF. The rearrangement joins TRBV4-1 to TRBJ2-3; possible D gene TRBD1, 6 bases. Germline CDR1 MGHRA, CDR2 YSYEKL. Trimming cost V 1 base and J 5 bases, with 13 bases left between them. The CDR3 is made up of 15 amino acids.

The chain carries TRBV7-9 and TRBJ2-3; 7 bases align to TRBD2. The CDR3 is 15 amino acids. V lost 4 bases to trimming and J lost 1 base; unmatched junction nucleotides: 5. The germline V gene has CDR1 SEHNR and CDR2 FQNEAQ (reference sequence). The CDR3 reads CASSSDGGGTDTQYF. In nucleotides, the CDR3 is TGTGCCAGCAGCTCCGATGGGGGGGGCACAGATACGCAGTATTTT.

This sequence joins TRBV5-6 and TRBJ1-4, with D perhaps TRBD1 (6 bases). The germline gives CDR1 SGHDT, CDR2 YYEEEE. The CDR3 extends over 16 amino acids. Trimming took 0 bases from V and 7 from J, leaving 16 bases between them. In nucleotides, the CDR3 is TGTGCCAGCAGCTTGGTCCCGGGGGGCGAGAGTGAAAAACTGTTTTTT. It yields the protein CASSLVPGGESEKLFF.

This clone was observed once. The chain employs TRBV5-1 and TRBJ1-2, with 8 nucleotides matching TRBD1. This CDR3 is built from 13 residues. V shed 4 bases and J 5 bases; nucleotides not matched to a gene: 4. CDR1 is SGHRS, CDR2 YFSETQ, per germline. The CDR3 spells CASSTGTGYGYTF. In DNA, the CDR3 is TGCGCCAGCAGCACCGGGACAGGTTATGGCTACACCTTC.

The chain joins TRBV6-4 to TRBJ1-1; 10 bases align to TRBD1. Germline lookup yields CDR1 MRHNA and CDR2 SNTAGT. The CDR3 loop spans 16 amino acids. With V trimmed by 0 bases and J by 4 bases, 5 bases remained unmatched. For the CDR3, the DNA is TGTGCCAGCAGTGACTCGCCCGGGACAGGGGCCACTGAAGCTTTCTTT. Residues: CASSDSPGTGATEAFF.

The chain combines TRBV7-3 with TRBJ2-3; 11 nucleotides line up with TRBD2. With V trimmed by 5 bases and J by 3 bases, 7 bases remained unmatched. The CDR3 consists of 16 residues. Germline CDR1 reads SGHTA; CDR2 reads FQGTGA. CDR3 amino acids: CASSPTSGGWTDTQYF. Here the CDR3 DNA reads TGTGCCAGCAGCCCCACTAGCGGGGGATGGACAGATACGCAGTATTTT.

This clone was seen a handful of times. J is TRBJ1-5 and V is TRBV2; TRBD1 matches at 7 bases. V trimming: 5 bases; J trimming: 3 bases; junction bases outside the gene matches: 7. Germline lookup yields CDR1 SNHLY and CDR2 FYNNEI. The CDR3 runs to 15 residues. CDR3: CASSRDSQSNQPQHF. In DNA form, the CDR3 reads TGTGCCAGCAGTAGGGACAGTCAGTCCAATCAGCCCCAGCATTTT.

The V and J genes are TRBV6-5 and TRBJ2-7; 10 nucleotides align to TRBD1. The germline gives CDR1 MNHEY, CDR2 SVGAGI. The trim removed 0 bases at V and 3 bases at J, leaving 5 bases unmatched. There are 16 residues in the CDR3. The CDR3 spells CASSYSWGQGYYEQYF. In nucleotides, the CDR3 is TGTGCCAGCAGTTACTCTTGGGGACAGGGGTACTACGAGCAGTACTTC.

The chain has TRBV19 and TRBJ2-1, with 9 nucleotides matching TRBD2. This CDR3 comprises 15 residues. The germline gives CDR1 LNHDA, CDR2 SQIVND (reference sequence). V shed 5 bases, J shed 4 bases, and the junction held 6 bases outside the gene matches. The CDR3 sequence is CASSPTSGSYNEQFF. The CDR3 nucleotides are TGTGCCAGTAGTCCCACTAGCGGGTCTTACAATGAGCAGTTCTTC.

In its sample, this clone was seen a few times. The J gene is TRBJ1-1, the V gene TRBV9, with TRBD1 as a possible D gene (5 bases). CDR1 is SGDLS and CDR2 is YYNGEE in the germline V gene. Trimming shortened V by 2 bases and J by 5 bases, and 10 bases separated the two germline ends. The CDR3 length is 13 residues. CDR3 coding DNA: TGTGCCAGCAGCGTTGGGGCGGGAACTGAAGCTTTCTTT. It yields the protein CASSVGAGTEAFF. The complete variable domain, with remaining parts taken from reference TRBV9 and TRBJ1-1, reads DSGVTQTPKHLITATGQRVTLRCSPRSGDLSVYWYQQSLDQGLQFLIQYYNGEERAKGNILERFSAQQFPDLHSELNLSSLELGDSALYFCASSVGAGTEAFFGQGTRLTVV.

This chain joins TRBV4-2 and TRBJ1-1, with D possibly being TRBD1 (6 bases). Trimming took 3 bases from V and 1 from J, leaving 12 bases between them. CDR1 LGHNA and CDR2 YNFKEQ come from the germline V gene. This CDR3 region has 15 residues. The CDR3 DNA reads TGTGCCAGCAGCCAGAACCGGGACACGAACACTGAAGCTTTCTTT. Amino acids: CASSQNRDTNTEAFF.

Here the CDR3 DNA reads TGTGCTAGTGGTTTGGTACTGGGACAGGAAATACCCGACTACGAGCAGTACTTC. Its protein is CASGLVLGQEIPDYEQYF. This chain joins TRBV12-5 and TRBJ2-7, with TRBD1 matching 8 bases. The CDR3 spans 18 residues. V gave up 0 bases and J gave up 3 bases; unmatched junction bases: 13. Germline CDR1 LGHNT, CDR2 FRNRAP.

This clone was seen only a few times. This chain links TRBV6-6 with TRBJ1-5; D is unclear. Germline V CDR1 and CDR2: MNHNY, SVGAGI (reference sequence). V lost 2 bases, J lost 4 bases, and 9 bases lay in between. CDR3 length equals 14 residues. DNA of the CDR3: TGTGCCAGCAGTTACACGGGTGGGAATCAGCCCCAGCATTTT. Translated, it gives CASSYTGGNQPQHF.

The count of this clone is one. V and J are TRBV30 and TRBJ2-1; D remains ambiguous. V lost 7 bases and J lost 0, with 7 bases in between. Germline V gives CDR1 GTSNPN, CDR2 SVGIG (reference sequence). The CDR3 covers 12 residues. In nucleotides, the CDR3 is TGTGCCTCACTCTACTCCTACAATGAGCAGTTCTTC. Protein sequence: CASLYSYNEQFF.

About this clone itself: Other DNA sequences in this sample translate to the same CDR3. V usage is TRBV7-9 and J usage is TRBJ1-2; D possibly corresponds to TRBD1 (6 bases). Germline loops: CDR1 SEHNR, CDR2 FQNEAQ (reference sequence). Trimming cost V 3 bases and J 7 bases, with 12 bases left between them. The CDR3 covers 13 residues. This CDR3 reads CASSLEGGPGYTF. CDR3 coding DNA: TGTGCCAGCAGCTTGGAAGGGGGACCTGGCTACACCTTC.

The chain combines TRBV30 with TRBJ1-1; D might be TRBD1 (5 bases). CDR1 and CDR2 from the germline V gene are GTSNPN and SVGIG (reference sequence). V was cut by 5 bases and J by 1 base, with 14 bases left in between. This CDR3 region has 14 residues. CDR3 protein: CAWATGTSNTEAFF. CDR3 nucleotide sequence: TGTGCCTGGGCCACAGGAACATCGAACACTGAAGCTTTCTTT.

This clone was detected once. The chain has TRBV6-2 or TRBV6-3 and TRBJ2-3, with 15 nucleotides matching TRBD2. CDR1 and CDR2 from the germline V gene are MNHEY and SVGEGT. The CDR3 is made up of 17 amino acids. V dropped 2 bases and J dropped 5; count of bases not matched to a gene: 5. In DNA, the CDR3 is TGTGCCAGCAGTTACACCCCGGGACTAGCGGGGGGAGATACGCAGTATTTT. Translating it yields CASSYTPGLAGGDTQYF.

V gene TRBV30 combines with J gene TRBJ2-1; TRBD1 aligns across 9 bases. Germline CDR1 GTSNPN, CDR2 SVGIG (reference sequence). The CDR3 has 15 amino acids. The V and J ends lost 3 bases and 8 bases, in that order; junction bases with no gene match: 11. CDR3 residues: CAWRELTDRGYEQFF. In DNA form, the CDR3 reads TGTGCCTGGAGGGAACTCACTGACAGGGGGTATGAGCAGTTCTTC.

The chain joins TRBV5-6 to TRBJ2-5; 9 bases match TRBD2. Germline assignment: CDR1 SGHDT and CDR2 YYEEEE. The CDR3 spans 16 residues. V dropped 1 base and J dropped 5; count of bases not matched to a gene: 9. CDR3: CASSLFSGGPAETQYF. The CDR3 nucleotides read TGTGCCAGCAGCTTGTTTAGCGGGGGCCCCGCGGAGACCCAGTACTTC.

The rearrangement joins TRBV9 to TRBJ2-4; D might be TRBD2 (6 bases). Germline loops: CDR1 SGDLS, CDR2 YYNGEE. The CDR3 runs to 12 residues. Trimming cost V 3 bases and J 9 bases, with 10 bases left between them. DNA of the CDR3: TGTGCCAGCAGCGCTCAGGAGGGCATTCAGTACTTC. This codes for CASSAQEGIQYF.